This entry lists 26 T cell receptor beta chains sequenced from one sample in a study of radiotherapy plus CTLA-4 blockade in lung cancer. Sequencing was performed with immunoSEQ multiplex PCR; in TCRdb, only in-frame clones are kept and a portion is missing. Here the sample spans around 80,000 clones, over 65% being singletons. The sequenced sample was peripheral blood, obtained from a patient treated with radiotherapy plus ipilimumab. These receptor sequences come from a human donor with non-small cell lung cancer whose response to radiotherapy plus ipilimumab could not be evaluated.

The V call is TRBV28, the J call TRBJ2-7, with D unclear. This CDR3 has 15 amino acids. Trimming took 3 bases from V and 2 from J, leaving 14 bases between them. Looked up from germline, CDR1 is MDHEN and CDR2 is SYDVKM. The CDR3, as DNA: TGTGCCAGCAGTTTTTTCGGTATGATAACCTACGAGCAGTACTTC. It encodes CASSFFGMITYEQYF.

This clone has more than one count but fewer than ten. The chain recombines TRBV28 with TRBJ1-4; no definite D call. The germline V gene has CDR1 MDHEN and CDR2 SYDVKM. CDR3 size: 19 residues. Trimming removed 3 bases from V and 0 bases from J, with 20 bases in between. For the CDR3, the DNA is TGTGCCAGCAGTTTTTTTTCCTGGAGGCGAATGACAACTAATGAAAAACTGTTTTTT. It encodes CASSFFSWRRMTTNEKLFF.

V gene TRBV30 combines with J gene TRBJ1-2; 8 bases are shared with TRBD1. V dropped 8 bases and J dropped 2; count of bases not matched to a gene: 13. The CDR3 runs to 15 residues. Germline V gives CDR1 GTSNPN, CDR2 SVGIG (reference sequence). The CDR3: CAGSGQESSNYGYTF. In DNA form, the CDR3 reads TGTGCCGGCTCGGGACAGGAGTCCTCCAACTATGGCTACACCTTC.

In DNA, the CDR3 is TGTGCCAGCAGTTACTCCGAACGGGGTTCGAACTATGGCTACACCTTC. This sequence encodes CASSYSERGSNYGYTF. The chain is built from TRBV6-5 and TRBJ1-2; the D is unclear. Trimming removed 0 bases at V and 2 bases at J, with 13 bases between. Germline CDR1 and CDR2: MNHEY and SVGAGI. The CDR3 consists of 16 residues.

The chain carries TRBV5-6 and TRBJ2-5; D might be TRBD1 (6 bases). The V gene's germline CDR1 is SGHDT and CDR2 YYEEEE. V was cut by 0 bases and J by 9 bases, with 18 bases left in between. This CDR3 contains 15 residues. CDR3 protein: CASSLGDRQVEAQYF. CDR3 DNA sequence: TGTGCCAGCAGCTTGGGGGACCGACAGGTTGAGGCCCAGTACTTC. Full variable domain (outside the CDR3, taken from reference TRBV5-6 and TRBJ2-5): DAGVTQSPTHLIKTRGQQVTLRCSPKSGHDTVSWYQQALGQGPQFIFQYYEEEERQRGNFPDRFSGHQFPNYSSELNVNALLLGDSALYLCASSLGDRQVEAQYFGPGTRLLVL.

The genes are TRBV7-6 and TRBJ2-1, with 9 bases that match TRBD2. This CDR3 comprises 14 residues. Looked up from germline, CDR1 is SGHVS and CDR2 is FNYEAQ. The trim removed 5 bases at V and 4 bases at J, leaving 3 bases unmatched. The CDR3 nucleotides read TGTGCCAGCAGCCCGGGACTAGCATACAATGAGCAGTTCTTC. Amino acid sequence: CASSPGLAYNEQFF.

J is TRBJ1-3 and V is TRBV19; D is uncertain. V gave up 3 bases and J gave up 4 bases, with 16 bases separating them. Germline lookup yields CDR1 LNHDA and CDR2 SQIVND (reference sequence). CDR3 length: 16 residues. CDR3 region: CASSIGPTTSGNTIYF. The CDR3 nucleotides are TGTGCCAGTAGTATTGGCCCCACAACGTCGGGAAACACCATATATTTT.

The rearrangement links TRBV6-1 to TRBJ2-7; D uncertain. Deletions cut 10 bases from V and 0 bases from J, with 16 bases between. CDR1 and CDR2 from the germline V gene are MNHNS and SASEGT. The CDR3 loop spans 14 amino acids. The CDR3 protein is CATLVRNYSYEQYF. CDR3 nucleotides: TGTGCCACCCTAGTTAGGAATTACTCCTACGAGCAGTACTTC.

The genes are TRBV19 and TRBJ1-4; no firm D call. The CDR3 loop spans 17 amino acids. V was clipped by 3 bases and J by 0 bases, with 14 bases between them. Germline loops: CDR1 LNHDA, CDR2 SQIVND (reference sequence). The CDR3 nucleotides are TGTGCCAGTAGTATCTTCTTTCGGGTTGCAACTAATGAAAAACTGTTTTTT. Translation gives CASSIFFRVATNEKLFF.

This clone was detected a few times. The chain is built from TRBV21-1 and TRBJ1-1. TRBV21-1 is described as a pseudogene. This CDR3 comprises 15 residues. CDR3 nucleotide sequence: TGTGCCAGCAGCAAATTGCGGGGGCCGAACACTGAAGCTTTCTTT. Amino acids: CASSKLRGPNTEAFF.

This clone was seen just once. The chain links TRBV10-3 to TRBJ1-2, with 8 bases identical to TRBD1. After removal of 5 bases from V and 3 bases from J, the junction contained 11 bases not matched to a gene. This CDR3 is built from 16 residues. CDR1 and CDR2 (germline): ENHRY, SYGVKD. The CDR3 region is CAISPLDRERDYGYTF. CDR3 bases: TGTGCCATCAGTCCCTTGGACAGGGAGAGGGACTATGGCTACACCTTC.

In this sample, this clone turned up a few times. The chain is built from TRBV11-2 and TRBJ1-3, with 7 bases fitting TRBD1. Germline lookup yields CDR1 SGHAT and CDR2 FQNNGV. The V and J ends lost 7 bases and 4 bases, in that order; junction bases with no gene match: 4. The CDR3 spans 13 residues. CDR3 nucleotides: TGTGCCAGCAAACAGGGGACCGGAAACACCATATATTTT. It codes for CASKQGTGNTIYF.

A single count supports this clone. This chain uses TRBV28 with TRBJ2-3; D not certain. The germline CDR1 and CDR2 sequences are MDHEN and SYDVKM. V was shortened by 5 bases and J by 0 bases, with 6 bases between the two germline ends. CDR3 size: 13 residues. The CDR3 here is CASSSTSTDTQYF. For the CDR3, the DNA is TGTGCCAGCAGTAGCACTAGCACAGATACGCAGTATTTT.

The chain joins TRBV29-1 to TRBJ1-2; TRBD1 matches at 7 bases. Germline loops: CDR1 SQVTM, CDR2 ANQGSEA. There are 15 residues in the CDR3. V shed 7 bases, J shed 0 bases, and the junction held 11 bases outside the gene matches. CDR3 region: CSARGQGVPNYGYTF. DNA of the CDR3: TGCAGCGCCCGGGGGCAGGGGGTGCCTAACTATGGCTACACCTTC.

The chain has TRBV9 and TRBJ2-1; TRBD2 matches at 11 bases. Per the germline V gene, CDR1 is SGDLS and CDR2 is YYNGEE. This CDR3 contains 17 residues. Trimming removed 3 bases from V and 3 bases from J; junction bases left unmatched: 8. The CDR3 DNA follows: TGTGCCAGCAGCGGATTATTAGCGGGAGGGATCTACAATGAGCAGTTCTTC. Translating gives CASSGLLAGGIYNEQFF.

The V call is TRBV2, the J call TRBJ1-6, with D perhaps TRBD1 (5 bases). The V and J ends lost 6 bases and 5 bases respectively, with 17 bases between them. This CDR3 comprises 16 residues. Germline lookup yields CDR1 SNHLY and CDR2 FYNNEI. This chain's CDR3 is CASRFRGGRDNSPLHF. The CDR3 DNA follows: TGTGCCAGCAGATTTCGGGGGGGGAGGGATAATTCACCCCTCCACTTT.

This chain connects TRBV6-4 to TRBJ1-6, with D possibly TRBD1 on 5 matching bases. CDR1 is MRHNA, CDR2 SNTAGT, per germline. This CDR3 region has 15 residues. Trimming pared 0 bases from V and 10 bases from J, leaving 13 bases between. The DNA of the CDR3 is TGTGCCAGCAGTGACTCTTGGCAGGGTAACTCACCCCTCCACTTT. Its translation: CASSDSWQGNSPLHF.

The chain couples TRBV7-3 to TRBJ2-7, with 9 bases matching TRBD2. V dropped 5 bases and J dropped 6; count of bases not matched to a gene: 11. Per germline, CDR1 SGHTA and CDR2 FQGTGA. The CDR3 has 15 amino acids. This chain's CDR3 is CASSKLAGEGFEQYF. CDR3 sequence (DNA): TGTGCCAGCAGCAAATTAGCGGGAGAGGGGTTCGAGCAGTACTTC.

This chain uses TRBV6-5 with TRBJ1-5, with 7 bases matching TRBD1. The V gene's germline CDR1 is MNHEY and CDR2 SVGAGI. V trimming: 7 bases; J trimming: 6 bases; junction bases outside the gene matches: 6. This CDR3 has 13 amino acids. The CDR3 region has the DNA TGTGCCAGCATACAGGGGTCGAGTCAGCCCCAGCATTTT. This sequence encodes CASIQGSSQPQHF.

The chain carries TRBV19 and TRBJ2-2; no firm D call. Germline V gene sequence: CDR1 LNHDA, CDR2 SQIVND (reference sequence). The CDR3 has 14 amino acids. Trimming left V 1 base short and J 2 bases short, with 5 bases between. In DNA form, the CDR3 reads TGTGCCAGTAGTATAGTCCAAAACACCGGGGAGCTGTTTTTT. Protein: CASSIVQNTGELFF. Full variable domain (rest looked up from reference TRBV19 and TRBJ2-2): DGGITQSPKYLFRKEGQNVTLSCEQNLNHDAMYWYRQDPGQGLRLIYYSQIVNDFQKGDIAEGYSVSREKKESFPLTVTSAQKNPTAFYLCASSIVQNTGELFFGEGSRLTVL.

The chain is built from TRBV7-2 and TRBJ1-3; D is unresolved. Germline V gene lookup returns CDR1 SGHTA and CDR2 FQGNSA. V was trimmed by 1 base and J by 0 bases, leaving 7 bases between them. CDR3 size: 15 residues. The CDR3 DNA is TGTGCCAGCAGCTTAGACAGAGCCTCTGGAAACACCATATATTTT. It specifies CASSLDRASGNTIYF. Full variable domain (missing parts from reference TRBV7-2 and TRBJ1-3): GAGVSQSPSNKVTEKGKDVELRCDPISGHTALYWYRQSLGQGLEFLIYFQGNSAPDKSGLPSDRFSAERTGGSVSTLTIQRTQQEDSAVYLCASSLDRASGNTIYFGEGSWLTVV.

V gene TRBV7-8 combines with J gene TRBJ1-2; possibly TRBD1 for D (6 bases). Germline V CDR1 and CDR2: SGHVS, FQNEAQ. V dropped 5 bases and J dropped 5 bases, with 18 bases sitting between them. The CDR3 runs to 15 residues. The chain's CDR3 is CASSPFPRGVYGYTF. The DNA for the CDR3 is TGTGCCAGCAGCCCCTTCCCCAGGGGTGTATATGGCTACACCTTC.

This chain connects TRBV5-4 to TRBJ2-1, with D possibly TRBD1 on 5 matching bases. CDR3 size: 17 residues. Germline loops: CDR1 SGHNT, CDR2 YYREEE (reference sequence). With 6 bases removed from V and 1 base from J, the gap between germline ends came to 20 bases. Here the CDR3 reads CASTPEMGRRSYNEQFF. CDR3 nucleotide sequence: TGTGCCAGCACCCCGGAAATGGGGCGCAGGTCCTACAATGAGCAGTTCTTC.

This sequence joins TRBV9 and TRBJ2-1; the match to TRBD1 covers 9 bases. This CDR3 spans 16 amino acids. Germline V gives CDR1 SGDLS, CDR2 YYNGEE. V was clipped by 3 bases and J by 8 bases; unmatched bases: 12. For the CDR3, the DNA is TGTGCCAGCAGCGCCCCCGTGGGACAGGGATCGGATGAGCAGTTCTTC. Its protein is CASSAPVGQGSDEQFF.

The V call is TRBV15, the J call TRBJ2-3; possible D gene TRBD1, 5 bases. Germline CDR1 reads LNHNV; CDR2 reads YYDKDF (reference sequence). The CDR3 is made up of 16 amino acids. Trimming took 2 bases from V and 3 from J, leaving 15 bases between them. The CDR3 sequence: CATSRPLWGRTDTQYF. CDR3 bases: TGTGCCACCAGCAGACCCTTGTGGGGCCGGACAGATACGCAGTATTTT.

The chain links TRBV15 to TRBJ2-3; TRBD2 matches at 9 bases. The V and J ends lost 5 bases and 3 bases, in that order; junction bases with no gene match: 15. The CDR3 runs to 18 residues. In germline, CDR1 is LNHNV, CDR2 YYDKDF (reference sequence). The CDR3 bases are TGTGCCACCAGCCCTTACCCCCTTAGCGGGGGACTAACAGATACGCAGTATTTT. This sequence encodes CATSPYPLSGGLTDTQYF.